This TCR beta chain was identified in a study of T cell responses to AZD1222 COVID-19 vaccine. Points from the study as a whole: Variant regions that are unmutated are reportedly the target of nearly half of spike-specific TCRs. Clonal diversity was possibly underestimated, and white British individuals and females predominated among donors. It was only a handful of AZD1222 recipients who were seropositive at baseline.

Second doses that came at about 4 or about 12 weeks were put together. Clones were sequenced by immunoSEQ multiplex PCR, and TCRdb holds only the in-frame ones, with some missing. The sample contains over 55,000 clones, roughly four fifths of which appear only once. This clone rates as medium-sized. No antigen is known for it. The receptor was isolated from an adult who received the AZD1222 COVID-19 vaccine. Material: peripheral blood, obtained 28 days after the second AZD1222 dose.

For the CDR3, the DNA is TGTGCCAGCAGCGCTGACGGGCTCAACACTGAAGCTTTCTTT. It encodes CASSADGLNTEAFF. V gene TRBV27 combines with J gene TRBJ1-1; D uncertain. Looked up from germline, CDR1 is MNHEY and CDR2 is SMNVEV (reference sequence). V lost 6 bases, J lost 2 bases, and 13 bases lay in between. The CDR3 spans 14 residues.